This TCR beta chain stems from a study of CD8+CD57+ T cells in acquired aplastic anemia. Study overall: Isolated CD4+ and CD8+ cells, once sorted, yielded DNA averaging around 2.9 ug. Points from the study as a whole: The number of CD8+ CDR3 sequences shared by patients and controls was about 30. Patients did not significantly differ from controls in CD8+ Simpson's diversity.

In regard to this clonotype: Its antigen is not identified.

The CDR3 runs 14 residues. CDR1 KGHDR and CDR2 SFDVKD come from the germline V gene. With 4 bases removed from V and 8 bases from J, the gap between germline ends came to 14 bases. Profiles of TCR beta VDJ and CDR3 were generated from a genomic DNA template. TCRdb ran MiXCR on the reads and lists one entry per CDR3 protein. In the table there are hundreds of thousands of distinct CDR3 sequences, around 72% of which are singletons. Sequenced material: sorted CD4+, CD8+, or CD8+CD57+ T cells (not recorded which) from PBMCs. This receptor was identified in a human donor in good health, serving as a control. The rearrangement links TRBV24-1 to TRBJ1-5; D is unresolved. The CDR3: CATSECTGLEPQHF. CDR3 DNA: TGTGCCACCAGTGAGTGCACGGGGTTGGAGCCCCAGCATTTT.